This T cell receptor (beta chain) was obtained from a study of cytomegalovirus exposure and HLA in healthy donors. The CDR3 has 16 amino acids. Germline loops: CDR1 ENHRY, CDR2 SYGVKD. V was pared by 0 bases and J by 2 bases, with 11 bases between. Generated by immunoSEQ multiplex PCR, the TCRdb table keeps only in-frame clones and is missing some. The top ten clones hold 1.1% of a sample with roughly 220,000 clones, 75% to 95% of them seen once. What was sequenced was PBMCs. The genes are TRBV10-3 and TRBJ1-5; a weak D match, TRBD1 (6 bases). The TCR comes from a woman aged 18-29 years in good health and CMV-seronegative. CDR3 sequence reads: CAISESGGAGNQPQHF. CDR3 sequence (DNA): TGTGCCATCAGTGAGTCTGGGGGGGCGGGCAATCAGCCCCAGCATTTT.